This T cell receptor (beta chain) was identified in a study of OX40 agonist ivuxolimab in advanced cancers. Whole-study results and caveats: Partial responders at 0.1-3.0 mg/kg showed near-lowest clonal expansion.

The method was immunoSEQ multiplex PCR; TCRdb's version includes in-frame clones alone and lacks a portion of them. The sample shows some 70,000 clones, more than 70% of them seen only once. As concerns this clone: Antigen specificity is unknown.

The germline V and J ends were trimmed by 6 bases and 9 bases, with 15 bases remaining between them. CDR1 and CDR2 (germline): ENHRY, SYGVKD. The CDR3 consists of 13 residues. This rearrangement joins TRBV10-3 to TRBJ2-1; a possible D gene is TRBD2 (5 bases). This clonotype originated in an adult with an advanced solid tumor such as melanoma, head and neck, liver or kidney cancer. The specimen comprised CD4+ or CD8+ T cells sorted from blood, sampled in a trial of the OX40 agonist ivuxolimab. The CDR3 region has the DNA TGTGCCATCAGGAGACTGGAGGCGGGTGAGCAGTTCTTC. As protein: CAIRRLEAGEQFF.